This TCR beta chain is from a study of cytomegalovirus exposure and HLA in healthy donors. Germline V gives CDR1 SSHAT, CDR2 FNYEAQ (reference sequence). The CDR3 totals 13 residues. V lost 5 bases and J lost 11; bases outside the gene matches: 8. The study ran its PCR with 60 Vbeta and 13 Jbeta primers. Profiling relied on immunoSEQ multiplex PCR, and the TCRdb table lists in-frame clones only, not all of them. Found here are approximately 150,000 clones, around 84% of them singletons; the top ten hold 2% to 2.5%. This clone was counted only a few times. Material: PBMCs. J is TRBJ2-4 and V is TRBV7-7; TRBD1 matches at 8 bases. The sequence came from a boy between 2 and 15 years old in good health and CMV-seronegative. CDR3: CASSEGQGRVQYF. Written as DNA, the CDR3 is TGTGCCAGCAGCGAAGGACAGGGACGGGTTCAGTACTTC.